The present TCR beta chain was sequenced within a study of blood T cell repertoires in COVID-19. The overall study: The study drew acute and convalescent COVID-19 samples from the United States, Italy and Spain.

TCRdb keeps only in-frame clones here, not all; method: immunoSEQ multiplex PCR. The profile shows about 200,000 clones, around 86% of them singletons. Trimming cost V 0 bases and J 4 bases; bases outside gene matches: 9. In germline, CDR1 is MGHRA, CDR2 YSYEKL. The CDR3 sequence is 17 residues long. This clone was counted a single time. The V call is TRBV4-1, the J call TRBJ1-5; 7 positions match TRBD1. The sequenced sample was peripheral blood. The receptor's source is a man aged 30 to 45 who had recovered from COVID-19. CDR3 sequence (DNA): TGCGCCAGCAGCCAAGATGTCTGGACAGGTCCTAATCAGCCCCAGCATTTT. Translation: CASSQDVWTGPNQPQHF.